One sample yielded the 30 T cell receptor beta chains listed below, sequenced in a study of T-cell memory formation after mild COVID-19. TCRdb ran MiXCR on the 5' RACE reads and lists one entry per CDR3 protein. The data show hundreds of thousands of distinct CDR3 sequences, over 13% seen once. Sequencing was done on a sample of PBMCs or a T cell subset sorted from them (not recorded which). The receptors were gathered from a man younger than 30 who had mild COVID-19 (a few samples of this study predate the infection). Cell type and time point are not known.

This chain joins TRBV21-1 and TRBJ2-7; the table names TRBD1, a call not compared with the DNA. TRBV21-1 is a pseudogene locus. CDR3 length: 17 amino acids. The CDR3 spells CASSKESRYRSHYEQYV. DNA for the CDR3: TGTGCCAGCAGCAAAGAATCTCGCTACCGGTCCCACTACGAGCAGTACGTC.

This clonotype has only a few counts. This rearrangement joins TRBV7-6 to TRBJ2-2; TRBD1 aligns across 8 bases. Per the germline V gene, CDR1 is SGHVS and CDR2 is FNYEAQ. The CDR3 spans 14 residues. V was clipped by 1 base and J by 6 bases; unmatched bases: 1. CDR3 sequence reads: CASSLEQGAGELFF. CDR3 coding DNA: TGTGCCAGCAGCTTAGAACAGGGGGCCGGGGAGCTGTTTTTT.

This clonotype has ten or more counts. This rearrangement joins TRBV27 to TRBJ2-7, with a possible D match to TRBD2 (6 bases). The germline CDR1 and CDR2 sequences are MNHEY and SMNVEV (reference sequence). This CDR3 is 14 amino acids long. V lost 8 bases to trimming and J lost 0 bases, with 14 bases between them. This chain's CDR3 is CASRGTWDSYEQYF. In DNA form, the CDR3 reads TGTGCCAGCCGGGGGACGTGGGACTCCTACGAGCAGTACTTC.

This clonotype was observed a few times. The chain recombines TRBV6-1 with TRBJ2-1; 10 nucleotides align to TRBD2. Germline lookup yields CDR1 MNHNS and CDR2 SASEGT. V dropped 10 bases and J dropped 6; count of bases not matched to a gene: 9. The CDR3 spans 14 residues. The CDR3 spells CATSLAGATNEQFF. The CDR3 DNA follows: TGTGCCACGTCGCTAGCGGGAGCGACCAATGAGCAGTTCTTC.

The chain is built from TRBV5-4 and TRBJ1-6, with D uncertain. The length of the CDR3 is 14 residues. CDR1 and CDR2 (germline): SGHNT, YYREEE (reference sequence). V dropped 1 base and J dropped 8 bases, with 10 bases sitting between them. In nucleotides, the CDR3 is TGTGCCAGCAGCTTGAACAGCATCGATTCACCCCTCCACTTT. It is translated as CASSLNSIDSPLHF.

This clonotype was seen a handful of times. The J gene is TRBJ2-1, the V gene TRBV2; possible D gene TRBD2, 5 bases. Trimming pared 8 bases from V and 10 bases from J, leaving 15 bases between. This CDR3 comprises 12 residues. CDR1 and CDR2 from the germline V gene are SNHLY and FYNNEI. The CDR3 is CASVEASPEQFF. The DNA for the CDR3 is TGTGCCAGCGTGGAGGCGTCCCCGGAGCAGTTCTTC.

This clonotype was counted a few times. The CDR3: CASSYGTGTSGNTGELFF. CDR3 bases: TGTGCCAGCAGTTACGGGACAGGGACTAGCGGGAACACCGGGGAGCTGTTTTTT. The chain recombines TRBV6-2 or TRBV6-3 with TRBJ2-2, with 11 positions matching TRBD2. This CDR3 region has 18 residues. Germline-derived CDR1 and CDR2 are MNHEY and SVGEGT. Unmatched junction bases numbered 6, after V lost 2 bases and J lost 1 base.

As DNA, the CDR3 is TGTGCCAGCAGCTTGAGGCTGGGACCGCCTGCAGATACGCAGTATTTT. Translation: CASSLRLGPPADTQYF. The chain links TRBV5-5 to TRBJ2-3; D tentatively fits TRBD1 or TRBD2 (5 bases each). Trimming took off 1 base at V and 4 bases at J, with 16 bases between the two ends. Looked up from germline, CDR1 is SGHKS and CDR2 is YYEKEE (reference sequence). There are 16 residues in the CDR3.

V is TRBV18 and J is TRBJ1-4; D call uncertain. This CDR3 comprises 15 residues. From germline, CDR1 is KGHSH and CDR2 LQKENI. Trimming pared 4 bases from V and 0 bases from J, leaving 9 bases between. The CDR3, as DNA: TGTGCCAGCTCACTCAGTCTTGCAACTAATGAAAAACTGTTTTTT. The encoded protein is CASSLSLATNEKLFF.

This clonotype has only a few counts. This chain uses TRBV7-2 with TRBJ1-1; D may be TRBD1 (6 bases). This CDR3 is 12 amino acids long. V dropped 5 bases and J dropped 10 bases, with 14 bases sitting between them. Looked up from germline, CDR1 is SGHTA and CDR2 is FQGNSA. The CDR3, as DNA: TGTGCCAGCAGCGCCGCCGGGACAACAGCTTTCTTT. Translation: CASSAAGTTAFF. Full variable domain (missing parts from reference TRBV7-2 and TRBJ1-1): GAGVSQSPSNKVTEKGKDVELRCDPISGHTALYWYRQSLGQGLEFLIYFQGNSAPDKSGLPSDRFSAERTGGSVSTLTIQRTQQEDSAVYLCASSAAGTTAFFGQGTRLTVV.

The rearrangement links TRBV7-2 to TRBJ2-3; D not resolved. The germline V gene has CDR1 SGHTA and CDR2 FQGNSA. The V end was cut by 5 bases, the J end by 4 bases, with 16 bases between. The CDR3 sequence is 15 residues long. CDR3 amino acids: CASSTLTLSPDTQYF. For the CDR3, the DNA is TGTGCCAGCAGCACCCTAACCCTCTCCCCAGATACGCAGTATTTT.

The chain joins TRBV10-1 to TRBJ2-2; D is unresolved. The CDR3 totals 12 residues. V lost 4 bases and J lost 8, with 8 bases in between. Germline V gene lookup returns CDR1 WNHNN and CDR2 SYGVQD (reference sequence). This CDR3 reads CASSGESGELFF. In DNA form, the CDR3 reads TGCGCCAGCAGTGGTGAATCGGGGGAGCTGTTTTTT.

There are a few counts of this clonotype. The chain joins TRBV6-5 to TRBJ1-1; D is possibly TRBD1 (6 bases). Germline values: CDR1 MNHEY, CDR2 SVGAGI. The germline V and J ends were trimmed by 6 bases and 4 bases, with 15 bases remaining between them. This CDR3 is 14 amino acids long. The CDR3 DNA reads as TGTGCCAGCAGCCACACAGGGTTTGGCACTGAAGCTTTCTTT. This translates into CASSHTGFGTEAFF.

The chain employs TRBV20-1 and TRBJ2-2, with D possibly being TRBD1 (5 bases). Trimming removed 3 bases at V and 1 base at J, with 9 bases between. This CDR3 comprises 14 residues. The germline gives CDR1 DFQATT, CDR2 SNEGSKA (reference sequence). DNA of the CDR3: TGCAGTGCTAGGGGGCAGGGGAACACCGGGGAGCTGTTTTTT. Residues: CSARGQGNTGELFF.

This clonotype has ten or more counts. J is TRBJ2-5 and V is TRBV20-1, with a possible D match to TRBD2 (6 bases). Trimming took off 1 base at V and 4 bases at J, with 10 bases between the two ends. The germline CDR1 and CDR2 sequences are DFQATT and SNEGSKA (reference sequence). The CDR3 length is 13 residues. This CDR3 is CSARAEGLETQYF. Here the CDR3 DNA reads TGCAGTGCTAGAGCAGAGGGACTAGAGACCCAGTACTTC.

This chain joins TRBV27 and TRBJ2-7, with 11 positions matching TRBD2. V shed 5 bases, J shed 2 bases, and the junction held 5 bases outside the gene matches. Germline assignment: CDR1 MNHEY and CDR2 SMNVEV (reference sequence). This CDR3 has 15 amino acids. The CDR3 nucleotides are TGTGCCAGCAGTCCCCTGACTAGCGGGGCCTACGAGCAGTACGTC. Translating gives CASSPLTSGAYEQYV.

This clonotype was counted only a few times. This chain uses TRBV5-6 with TRBJ2-1; D is ambiguous. CDR3 length equals 13 residues. Germline assignment: CDR1 SGHDT and CDR2 YYEEEE. The V end lost 6 bases, the J end lost 7 bases, and 14 bases lay between the germline ends. CDR3 protein: CASTPPNTNEQFF. DNA for the CDR3: TGTGCCAGCACCCCACCCAATACGAATGAGCAGTTCTTC.

V usage is TRBV7-2 and J usage is TRBJ2-2, with D possibly being TRBD2 (6 bases). Trimming stripped 1 base from V and 6 bases from J, with 9 bases between. From germline, CDR1 is SGHTA and CDR2 FQGNSA. The CDR3 runs to 14 residues. The CDR3 sequence is CASSLGGVAGELFF. DNA of the CDR3: TGTGCCAGCAGCTTAGGCGGGGTCGCCGGGGAGCTGTTTTTT.

This clonotype was counted a few times. The chain uses TRBV12-3 or TRBV12-4 and TRBJ2-3; 10 nucleotides match TRBD2. CDR3 length: 13 amino acids. V lost 6 bases, J lost 5 bases, and 2 bases stayed unmatched. DNA for the CDR3: TGTGCCAGCAGAACTAGCGGGGTAGATACGCAGTATTTT. Translated: CASRTSGVDTQYF.

The rearrangement uses TRBV29-1 and TRBJ2-1, with D unclear. This CDR3 contains 12 residues. The V gene's germline CDR1 is SQVTM and CDR2 ANQGSEA. The V and J ends lost 3 bases and 6 bases respectively, with 9 bases between them. CDR3 DNA: TGCAGCGTTGAGGGGTATAGCAATGAGCAGTTCTTC. The encoded protein is CSVEGYSNEQFF.

The chain joins TRBV2 to TRBJ2-3; TRBD1 agrees at 8 bases. The length of the CDR3 is 14 residues. In germline, CDR1 is SNHLY, CDR2 FYNNEI. V gave up 7 bases and J gave up 3 bases; unmatched junction bases: 6. The CDR3 protein is CASNGTGRTDTQYF. The CDR3 DNA reads as TGTGCCAGCAACGGGACAGGCAGGACAGATACGCAGTATTTT.

V usage is TRBV2 and J usage is TRBJ2-2; 8 positions agree with TRBD1. This CDR3 comprises 15 residues. After removal of 7 bases from V and 0 bases from J, the junction contained 4 bases not matched to a gene. Germline values: CDR1 SNHLY, CDR2 FYNNEI. The CDR3 region has the DNA TGTGCCAGCATCTCAGGGGGCGCGAACACCGGGGAGCTGTTTTTT. This gives the protein CASISGGANTGELFF. Using reference TRBV2 and TRBJ2-2 for the parts outside the CDR3, the full variable domain is EPEVTQTPSHQVTQMGQEVILRCVPISNHLYFYWYRQILGQKVEFLVSFYNNEISEKSEIFDDQFSVERPDGSNFTLKIRSTKLEDSAMYFCASISGGANTGELFFGEGSRLTVL.

This clonotype was picked up a small number of times. This chain uses TRBV11-2 with TRBJ2-6; D is unclear. Per germline, CDR1 SGHAT and CDR2 FQNNGV. V was shortened by 9 bases and J by 5 bases, with 2 bases between the two germline ends. The CDR3 is made up of 10 amino acids. The DNA for the CDR3 is TGTGCCAGTAGGGCCAACGTCCTGACTTTC. It translates to CASRANVLTF.

The V and J genes are TRBV20-1 and TRBJ1-1; unclear D gene. Germline-derived CDR1 and CDR2 are DFQATT and SNEGSKA (reference sequence). The CDR3 length is 12 residues. Trimming removed 2 bases at V and 2 bases at J, with 6 bases between. The DNA of the CDR3 is TGCAGTGCTAGACAGCAAAACACTGAAGCTTTCTTT. Translation: CSARQQNTEAFF.

In its sample, this clonotype was seen a few times. The chain uses TRBV3-1 and TRBJ2-7, with a tentative D call TRBD1 (5 bases). The V gene lost 8 bases and the J gene lost 2 bases, with 19 bases spanning the gap. This CDR3 comprises 15 residues. The V gene's germline CDR1 is LGHDT and CDR2 YNNKEL (reference sequence). CDR3 in amino acids: CASPLPRDRTYEQYV. CDR3 DNA sequence: TGTGCCAGCCCATTACCTCGCGACAGAACCTACGAGCAGTACGTC.

This clonotype was counted many times. This chain joins TRBV7-2 and TRBJ2-5; 7 nucleotides align to TRBD1. Unmatched junction bases numbered 6, after V lost 3 bases and J lost 5 bases. Germline CDR1 is SGHTA and CDR2 is FQGNSA. The CDR3 loop spans 14 amino acids. For the CDR3, the DNA is TGTGCCAGCAGCTTGGTAGGGGGCGAGGAGACCCAGTACTTC. Translation: CASSLVGGEETQYF. Together with reference TRBV7-2 and TRBJ2-5, the CDR3 gives the full variable domain: GAGVSQSPSNKVTEKGKDVELRCDPISGHTALYWYRQSLGQGLEFLIYFQGNSAPDKSGLPSDRFSAERTGGSVSTLTIQRTQQEDSAVYLCASSLVGGEETQYFGPGTRLLVL.

Many counts were recorded for this clonotype. The chain combines TRBV5-1 with TRBJ2-7; perhaps TRBD2 as D (5 bases). Between the trimmed V and J ends, which lost 0 bases and 6 bases, there was a span of 10 bases. Germline lookup yields CDR1 SGHRS and CDR2 YFSETQ. The CDR3 totals 13 residues. CDR3 nucleotides: TGCGCCAGCAGCTTGGGTCCTAGCAGCGAGCAGTACGTC. Amino acid sequence: CASSLGPSSEQYV.

There are a few counts of this clonotype. J is TRBJ2-5 and V is TRBV29-1; 8 bases map to TRBD1. The CDR3 sequence is 16 residues long. Germline CDR1 reads SQVTM; CDR2 reads ANQGSEA. The ends lost 0 bases at V and 4 bases at J; junction bases unmatched: 10. The DNA for the CDR3 is TGCAGCGTTGAAGATTTAGCAGGGGGCTGGATAGAGACCCAGTACTTC. It yields the protein CSVEDLAGGWIETQYF.

This clonotype showed up just a few times. The CDR3 sequence: CSAREREFVYEQYF. The CDR3 DNA reads TGCAGTGCTAGAGAGAGGGAATTCGTCTACGAGCAGTACTTC. The chain combines TRBV20-1 with TRBJ2-7; D might be TRBD2 (5 bases). V lost 0 bases to trimming and J lost 3 bases, with 12 bases between them. There are 14 residues in the CDR3. In germline, CDR1 is DFQATT, CDR2 SNEGSKA (reference sequence).

The CDR3 nucleotides read TGCAGCGTTGAGCTAGCGGTAGAGACCCAGTACTTC. It is translated as CSVELAVETQYF. The chain couples TRBV29-1 to TRBJ2-5; the match to TRBD2 covers 7 bases. This CDR3 comprises 12 residues. V was clipped by 3 bases and J by 4 bases; unmatched bases: 2. Germline V gene data show CDR1 as SQVTM and CDR2 as ANQGSEA.